This passage covers 12 T cell receptor beta chains from one sample sequenced in a study of cytomegalovirus exposure and HLA in healthy donors. Both 60 Vbeta primers and 13 Jbeta primers went into the PCR. The repertoire was sequenced with immunoSEQ multiplex PCR; TCRdb's copy has only in-frame clones and lacks some. This sample has 50,000 or so clones, with around 70% found just once. Sequencing input: PBMCs. These receptors all come from a woman aged 45-60 years in good health and CMV-seronegative.

The V call is TRBV12-5, the J call TRBJ2-1; D is perhaps TRBD1 (6 bases). Between the trimmed V and J ends, which lost 1 base and 13 bases, there was a span of 14 bases. The CDR3 is 13 amino acids. Looked up from germline, CDR1 is LGHNT and CDR2 is FRNRAP. The CDR3 DNA reads TGTGCTAGTGGTTTGGACACAGGGTGGCCCCAGTTCTTC. This codes for CASGLDTGWPQFF.

This clone occurred a few times. The chain is built from TRBV19 and TRBJ1-4; 8 positions agree with TRBD1. Trimming removed 4 bases from V and 10 bases from J; junction bases left unmatched: 5. The CDR3 consists of 13 residues. Germline values: CDR1 LNHDA, CDR2 SQIVND (reference sequence). The CDR3, as DNA: TGTGCCAGTAGTAACCAGGGGGCGCGAAAACTGTTTTTT. Translated, it gives CASSNQGARKLFF. Full variable domain (outside the CDR3, taken from reference TRBV19 and TRBJ1-4): DGGITQSPKYLFRKEGQNVTLSCEQNLNHDAMYWYRQDPGQGLRLIYYSQIVNDFQKGDIAEGYSVSREKKESFPLTVTSAQKNPTAFYLCASSNQGARKLFFGSGTQLSVL.

This chain joins TRBV5-1 and TRBJ1-4; TRBD1 matches 7 bases. The V gene end was trimmed by 3 bases and the J gene end by 7 bases; junction bases not matched to a gene: 6. From germline, CDR1 is SGHRS and CDR2 YFSETQ. The CDR3 is 14 residues long. The CDR3 sequence: CASSSTGESEKLFF. The CDR3 region has the DNA TGCGCCAGCAGCTCAACAGGGGAATCTGAAAAACTGTTTTTT.

This rearrangement joins TRBV4-2 to TRBJ1-1; TRBD1 aligns across 11 bases. V trimming: 1 base; J trimming: 4 bases; junction bases outside the gene matches: 8. CDR1 is LGHNA and CDR2 is YNFKEQ in the germline V gene. This CDR3 is built from 17 residues. This CDR3 reads CASSQGPTGTGGTEAFF. The CDR3 DNA is TGTGCCAGCAGCCAAGGGCCCACCGGGACAGGGGGCACTGAAGCTTTCTTT.

V usage is TRBV7-9 and J usage is TRBJ2-1; D remains unclear. The V and J ends lost 1 base and 3 bases respectively, with 10 bases between them. Germline V gives CDR1 SEHNR, CDR2 FQNEAQ (reference sequence). The CDR3 extends over 15 amino acids. The DNA for the CDR3 is TGTGCCAGCAGCTTAGATAGCAATCACTACAATGAGCAGTTCTTC. The encoded protein is CASSLDSNHYNEQFF.

The chain carries TRBV9 and TRBJ2-7; D perhaps matches TRBD1 (6 bases). Germline CDR1 is SGDLS and CDR2 is YYNGEE. This CDR3 is 16 amino acids long. Trimming shortened V by 2 bases and J by 4 bases, and 19 bases separated the two germline ends. The CDR3 spells CASSVGPIVQGYEQYF. The CDR3 DNA reads TGTGCCAGCAGCGTGGGACCGATCGTCCAGGGGTACGAGCAGTACTTC.

V is TRBV7-6 and J is TRBJ1-4, with D tentatively TRBD1 (5 bases). This CDR3 has 13 amino acids. The V gene lost 5 bases and the J gene lost 8 bases, with 12 bases spanning the gap. Germline CDR1 SGHVS, CDR2 FNYEAQ. The CDR3 bases are TGTGCCAGCAGCCCCCGGGGGGAGGAAAAACTGTTTTTT. It encodes CASSPRGEEKLFF. The full variable domain, completed using reference TRBV7-6 and TRBJ1-4, is GAGVSQSPRYKVTKRGQDVALRCDPISGHVSLYWYRQALGQGPEFLTYFNYEAQQDKSGLPNDRFSAERPEGSISTLTIQRTEQRDSAMYRCASSPRGEEKLFFGSGTQLSVL.

This sequence joins TRBV5-1 and TRBJ1-2; 9 nucleotides match TRBD1. The CDR3 loop spans 17 amino acids. V lost 3 bases, J lost 4 bases, and 13 bases stayed unmatched. The germline V gene has CDR1 SGHRS and CDR2 YFSETQ. The DNA of the CDR3 is TGCGCCAGCAGCTCAGTCCCGGGACAGGGTATGGGCTATGGCTACACCTTC. Its protein product is CASSSVPGQGMGYGYTF.

The chain combines TRBV11-2 with TRBJ2-1, with 9 bases aligning to TRBD2. Germline V gives CDR1 SGHAT, CDR2 FQNNGV. The CDR3 is made up of 16 amino acids. The V gene end was trimmed by 1 base and the J gene end by 9 bases; junction bases not matched to a gene: 10. The CDR3 loop is CASSLGGGLARGEQFF. The CDR3 DNA reads TGTGCCAGCAGCTTAGGCGGGGGACTAGCCAGAGGTGAGCAGTTCTTC.

This clone was detected ten times or more. The chain joins TRBV18 to TRBJ2-7; TRBD1 might be the D (5 bases). The CDR3 has 14 amino acids. V lost 0 bases, J lost 3 bases, and 9 bases lay in between. Germline V lookup: CDR1 KGHSH, CDR2 LQKENI. The CDR3 DNA reads as TGTGCCAGCTCACCACCAGGGGTCCGCTACGAGCAGTACTTC. Translating it yields CASSPPGVRYEQYF.

The chain joins TRBV13 to TRBJ2-3; no reliable D call. The length of the CDR3 is 12 residues. CDR1 and CDR2 (germline): PRHDT, FYEKMQ (reference sequence). Deletions cut 0 bases from V and 6 bases from J, with 4 bases between. CDR3 region: CASSLGGDTQYF. For the CDR3, the DNA is TGTGCCAGCAGCTTAGGCGGGGATACGCAGTATTTT. The whole variable domain, remainder taken from reference TRBV13 and TRBJ2-3, is AAGVIQSPRHLIKEKRETATLKCYPIPRHDTVYWYQQGPGQDPQFLISFYEKMQSDKGSIPDRFSAQQFSDYHSELNMSSLELGDSALYFCASSLGGDTQYFGPGTRLTVL.

The chain couples TRBV21-1 to TRBJ1-1. TRBV21-1 is a listed pseudogene. This CDR3 spans 15 amino acids. The CDR3 here is CASSKEIEERAEAFF. DNA of the CDR3: TGTGCCAGCAGCAAAGAGATTGAGGAGAGGGCTGAAGCTTTCTTT.